This T cell receptor (beta chain) was recovered during a study of T and B cells in COVID-19 patients. Study overall: Peripheral blood came from COVID-19 patients with active infection or after recovery. Recovered patients mostly had mild to moderate COVID-19 managed as outpatients. Study-level points and caveats: Clonality of TRB repertoires was high in active COVID-19; recovery brought above-healthy diversity and richness.

As concerns this clonotype: As yet, its antigen is unknown.

From germline, CDR1 is MNHEY and CDR2 SVGAGI. V lost 5 bases to trimming and J lost 3 bases, with 10 bases between them. CDR3 length: 13 residues. TRB rearrangements were amplified by multiplex PCR with BIOMED2 TRB-A/B primers. TCRdb used MiXCR to reprocess the multiplex PCR reads, holding one entry per CDR3 protein. The sample carries tens of thousands of distinct CDR3 sequences, approximately 29% recorded once. From blood, about 230-500 ng of genomic DNA served as TRB template. The material sequenced was blood. V is TRBV6-5 and J is TRBJ1-1; a possible D gene is TRBD1 (6 bases). This TCR was recovered from a human donor who had recovered from COVID-19. The CDR3: CASSQTGYTEAFF. In DNA, the CDR3 is TGTGCCAGCAGTCAGACAGGCTACACTGAAGCTTTCTTT.